The clone carrying this T cell receptor (beta chain) was seen ten or more times. Its cognate antigen is unknown. The sample comes from a study of T cells in Graves' hyperthyroidism and ophthalmopathy. The germline V gene has CDR1 LNHDA and CDR2 SQIVND (reference sequence). Between the trimmed V and J ends, which lost 3 bases and 4 bases, there was a span of 6 bases. The CDR3 covers 13 residues. The study's findings and limits: Most expanded thyroid clonotypes above 0.001 recurred in blood.

There were TCR beta CDR3 regions amplified from RNA transcripts. TCR CDR3 regions were first amplified by RT-PCR with HTBI primers. TCRdb re-analysed the multiplex PCR reads in MiXCR, keeping a single row per CDR3 protein. Here the sample spans a few hundred thousand distinct CDR3 sequences, roughly 13% being singletons. For the diagnoses, clinical symptoms, serum thyroxine and TRAb, thyroid ultrasound and orbital computed tomography were used. The source of the PBMCs was over 8.5 ml of fresh peripheral blood. This sequence originates from a woman between 35 and 50 years old with Graves' ophthalmopathy. Sequenced sample: blood. This chain joins TRBV19 and TRBJ2-2; D may be TRBD2 (5 bases). DNA of the CDR3: TGTGCCAGTAGTATTGGGAGCACCGGGGAGCTGTTTTTT. Translating gives CASSIGSTGELFF. The full variable domain, completed using reference TRBV19 and TRBJ2-2, is DGGITQSPKYLFRKEGQNVTLSCEQNLNHDAMYWYRQDPGQGLRLIYYSQIVNDFQKGDIAEGYSVSREKKESFPLTVTSAQKNPTAFYLCASSIGSTGELFFGEGSRLTVL.